The present T cell receptor beta chain was sequenced within a study of TIL therapy for anti-PD-1-resistant metastatic lung cancer. Study as a whole: Tumors had a median PD-L1 proportion score of about 6%.

V dropped 2 bases and J dropped 2 bases, with 9 bases sitting between them. There are 15 residues in the CDR3. Per the germline V gene, CDR1 is MNHNS and CDR2 is SASEGT. On this clone itself: The antigen is not known.

The sample's time point: pre-treatment sample, taken before nivolumab and TIL therapy. Enrollment ran from late 2017 to early 2020. Whole-study results and caveats: The baseline peripheral repertoire was partially replaced by infused TIL clonotypes that later decayed. Patients were highly selected, enriched for treatment-naive, never-smoker and oncogene-addicted cases.

This was the immunoSEQ v3 assay. Here immunoSEQ multiplex PCR was the method, and the copy in TCRdb shows in-frame clones only, minus some. The data contain about 60,000 clones, around 87% of them singletons. The V and J genes are TRBV6-1 and TRBJ2-2; D call uncertain. The origin of this receptor is a person aged 25-80 years with non-small cell lung cancer. This specimen was blood, taken at baseline. CDR3 coding DNA: TGTGCCAGCAGTGAAAGGTCCAGCAACACCGGGGAGCTGTTTTTT. This translates into CASSERSSNTGELFF.